The rows below give T cell receptor beta chains drawn from one sample of a study of T cells after yellow fever vaccination. TCRdb itself ran the 5' RACE reads through MiXCR, one entry per CDR3 protein. In the table there are hundreds of thousands of distinct CDR3 sequences, roughly 3.9% of which are singletons. The starting material was PBMCs, obtained 5 days after the yellow fever booster vaccination. The receptors were gathered from a man between 18 and 35 years old who received the YFV17D yellow fever vaccine. Each CDR3 is given with its conserved first and last residue.

TRBV10-3 CAIGSGGAYNEQFF
TRBV7-3 CASSSRGPKGPTGELFF
TRBV5-5 CASSISGVETQYF
TRBV24-1 CATSDLGFDTQYF
TRBV11-3 CASSLAPDRGLNSPLHF
TRBV27 CASSFSGGAADTQYF
TRBV5-1 CASSTDRGRPDTQYF
TRBV5-5 CASTWDRETQYF
TRBV7-9 CASSPDEGPHVNEQFF
TRBV20-1 CSARDWKQTPLAGGRTYTGELFF
TRBV6-5 CASSRQTGANVLTF
TRBV20-1 CSARDRDVHQPQHF
TRBV12-3/TRBV12-4 CASSLGASDGYTF
TRBV7-8 CASSLVPDRANTGELFF
TRBV7-2 CASRSGYYNEQFF
TRBV29-1 CSVASDGSSGANVLTF
TRBV6-5 CASRTGGGNEQFF
TRBV5-1 CASSADGNSGANVLTF
TRBV7-2 CASRRTGVLGGQTQYF
TRBV7-2 CASSFYSGFDGYTF
TRBV27 CASSFGGANYGYTF
TRBV20-1 CSARDSAAISGANVLTF
TRBV24-1 CATSDPKTDSGGVDTQYF
TRBV12-3/TRBV12-4 CASSLMGYGYTF
TRBV7-8 CASSLAGTGKSSNQPQHF
TRBV5-1 CASSLQRANSGELFF
TRBV18 CASSPQSLEDTQYF
TRBV29-1 CSVAQGRTEAFF
TRBV30 CAWSGTDYGYTF
TRBV5-1 CASSFDGTGAVDTQYF
TRBV14 CASSDGTRFSLDTQYF
TRBV11-1 CASSFQSPGANVLTF
TRBV12-3/TRBV12-4 CASTLRVNTEAFF
TRBV6-2/TRBV6-3 CASRNTGTRGTDTQYF
TRBV28 CASRPWTSGSVSTDTQYF
TRBV6-5 CASSYSDYSYNEQFF
TRBV4-1 CASSQASGTGELFF
TRBV5-5 CASRLTGTENQPQHF
TRBV5-4 CASSPGTSGGEETQYF
TRBV18 CASSTYGGLNYEQYF
TRBV5-1 CASSSQPGTPYGYTF
TRBV10-3 CATIGTLQETQYF
TRBV7-9 CASSPGPLGGLETQYF
TRBV7-9 CASSSPQGSDEQFF
TRBV4-1 CASSQFLGTGSSYEQYF
TRBV19 CASRDRDFFSYEQYF
TRBV7-2 CASSPPPGGRNEQFF
TRBV20-1 CSARDARGGNEQFF
TRBV12-3/TRBV12-4 CASSPRVGTGNGYTF
TRBV12-3/TRBV12-4 CASSYQQGSWTGELFF
TRBV6-2/TRBV6-3 CASSQGQGGVNTEAFF
TRBV9 CASSVGSSGAGGTGELFF
TRBV29-1 CSVGRGGPYNEQFF
TRBV4-2 CASSPHERETQYF
TRBV20-1 CSAREGHSPEAFF